A selection of T cell receptor beta chains follows, all from one sample in a study of cytomegalovirus exposure and HLA in healthy donors. TCRdb's table, derived via immunoSEQ multiplex PCR, lists solely in-frame clones and lacks some. The sample has 150,000 to 200,000 clones, 65% to 80% seen once. The sequencing input was PBMCs. The receptors shown here come from a woman aged 30 to 39 in good health and CMV-seropositive. CDR3s include the opening cysteine and the closing phenylalanine or tryptophan. Each record gives: V gene, D gene, clone size, J gene, CDR3 DNA, CDR3 protein. The D gene is left open where the match is weak. Clone size, where shown, is once, few, many, or a class for clones that have expanded.

>TRBV29-1|TRBD1|.|TRBJ1-6
TGCAGCGCCGGGACAGGGGTTTCGGATTCACCCCTCCACTTT
CSAGTGVSDSPLHF
>TRBV6-5|.|.|TRBJ2-7
TGTGCCAGCAGTTCCCAGACAAGTTCTATCGAGCAGTACTTC
CASSSQTSSIEQYF
>TRBV7-9|TRBD1|once|TRBJ1-5
TGTGCCAGCAGCCCCACAGGGGGCCCAGCACTCTTGTGGCCCCAGCATTTT
CASSPTGGPALLWPQHF
>TRBV29-1|.|.|TRBJ2-7
TGCAGCGCGGAAAACAGGGCATACGAGCAGTACTTC
CSAENRAYEQYF
>TRBV4-1|TRBD1|.|TRBJ2-5
TGCGCCAGCAGCTTTGCCGGGACAGATGAAGAGACCCAGTACTTC
CASSFAGTDEETQYF
>TRBV29-1|.|.|TRBJ2-7
TGCAGCGCCGGGCAAGAGGGGGTCGAGCAGTACTTC
CSAGQEGVEQYF
>TRBV4-1|.|.|TRBJ1-4
TGCGCCAGCAGCCAAGAGAACGGAGTAAGAGCAACTAATGAAAAACTGTTTTTT
CASSQENGVRATNEKLFF
>TRBV2|TRBD1|many|TRBJ2-1
TGTGCCAGCAGCGGACAGGTGTCCTACAATGAGCAGTTCTTC
CASSGQVSYNEQFF
>TRBV29-1|TRBD1|few|TRBJ2-1
TGCAGCGTTCGACAGGGGGGCGAGCAGTTCTTC
CSVRQGGEQFF
>TRBV4-3|.|.|TRBJ2-7
TGCGCCAGCAGCCAAGGACTCTCCTACGAGCAGTACTTC
CASSQGLSYEQYF
>TRBV13|TRBD2|.|TRBJ2-1
TGTGCCAGCAGCCCCCGGACTAGCGGGGGTCCAACGGGAAATGAGCAGTTCTTC
CASSPRTSGGPTGNEQFF
>TRBV11-3|.|.|TRBJ2-5
TGTGCCAGCAGCTTAGGCGCCAGGGCGAAAGAGACCCAGTACTTC
CASSLGARAKETQYF
>TRBV9|.|.|TRBJ1-1
TGTGCCAGCAGCCTCGGGGCAGGGGACACTGAAGCTTTCTTT
CASSLGAGDTEAFF
>TRBV18|.|.|TRBJ2-1
TGTGCCAGCTCACTGGGCGATGAGCAGTTCTTC
CASSLGDEQFF
>TRBV6-5|.|.|TRBJ1-2
TGTGCCAGCAGTTACTCGATGGGGCAGGGATCTCTCAGCTACACCTTC
CASSYSMGQGSLSYTF
>TRBV27|.|.|TRBJ1-5
TGTGCCAGCAGTACCGACAGATCAAGACAGCCCCAGCATTTT
CASSTDRSRQPQHF
>TRBV5-6|.|few|TRBJ2-7
TGTGCCAGCAGCCCGTCGGGTGTGATGACCACCTACGAGCAGTACTTC
CASSPSGVMTTYEQYF
>TRBV11-2|.|.|TRBJ2-3
TGTGCCAGCAGCCCTCGAGGCACAGATACGCAGTATTTT
CASSPRGTDTQYF
>TRBV7-8|.|.|TRBJ2-5
TGTGCCAGCAGCTTAGAGCCAGGGAGGGGGATCCAAGAGACCCAGTACTTC
CASSLEPGRGIQETQYF
>TRBV7-6|TRBD2|.|TRBJ2-3
TGTGCCAGCAGCTTAGCCAGCGGGGGGTTAGATACGCAGTATTTT
CASSLASGGLDTQYF
>TRBV29-1|TRBD1|.|TRBJ1-1
TGCAGCGTTGAAGGCAACAGGGGCATGAACACTGAAGCTTTCTTT
CSVEGNRGMNTEAFF
>TRBV2|.|few|TRBJ1-1
TGTGCCAGCCATCAGTTCATGAACACTGAAGCTTTCTTT
CASHQFMNTEAFF
>TRBV30|TRBD2|.|TRBJ2-1
TGTGCCCGGTCGGCTAGCGGGAGGGCGGGTGAGCAGTTCTTC
CARSASGRAGEQFF
>TRBV6-1|.|.|TRBJ2-7
TGTGCCAGCAGTGAAGCAGCTCTAAGCTCCTACGAGCAGTACTTC
CASSEAALSSYEQYF
>TRBV7-6|TRBD2|.|TRBJ2-1
TGTGCCAGCAGCTTATCCCGGGCGGGGGTGGACAATGAGCAGTTCTTC
CASSLSRAGVDNEQFF
>TRBV19|.|.|TRBJ1-5
TGTGCCAGTAGGGTACAGGGCATGGGACAGCCCCAGCATTTT
CASRVQGMGQPQHF
>TRBV30|TRBD2|.|TRBJ2-7
TGTGCCTGGAGTGTGGGGGGGGACTACGAGCAGTACTTC
CAWSVGGDYEQYF
>TRBV5-1|TRBD1|.|TRBJ2-1
TGCGCCAGCATCGCAGGGGACAGGGGATTCGGCAATGAGCAGTTCTTC
CASIAGDRGFGNEQFF
>TRBV5-8|TRBD2|.|TRBJ2-1
TGTGCCAGCAGCTGGTCCGGGACTAGCGGGAGCTACAATGAGCAGTTCTTC
CASSWSGTSGSYNEQFF
>TRBV5-6|.|.|TRBJ2-7
TGTGCCAGCAGCTTGGGAGGGGGTACCGGGGGGGAGCAGTACTTC
CASSLGGGTGGEQYF
>TRBV7-6|.|few|TRBJ1-1
TGTGCCAGCAGCTTAGGCGGAACCTACACTGAAGCTTTCTTT
CASSLGGTYTEAFF
>TRBV6-5|.|.|TRBJ2-7
TGTGCCAGCACCGACAGGAGAGACTACGAGCAGTACTTC
CASTDRRDYEQYF
>TRBV5-1|.|.|TRBJ1-1
TGCGCCAGCAGCACTCGGGGACTATGGGGCACTGAAGCTTTCTTT
CASSTRGLWGTEAFF
>TRBV29-1|.|.|TRBJ1-2
TGCAGCGTTATCGACACGGACAGACCCTATGGCTACACCTTC
CSVIDTDRPYGYTF
>TRBV2|TRBD1|.|TRBJ2-5
TGTGCCAGCAGCACCGGGACAGGTTACGGAGAGACCCAGTACTTC
CASSTGTGYGETQYF
>TRBV7-2|TRBD2|.|TRBJ2-3
TGTGCCAGCAGCCGCGGACTAGCGGGAGAATCAGATACGCAGTATTTT
CASSRGLAGESDTQYF
>TRBV7-6|.|.|TRBJ1-3
TGTGCCAGCAGCTTTGTCCAGGGGGGAAACACCATATATTTT
CASSFVQGGNTIYF
>TRBV9|TRBD2|.|TRBJ2-2
TGTGCCAGCAGCGCACTAGCGGGAGACACCGGGGAGCTGTTTTTT
CASSALAGDTGELFF
>TRBV29-1|.|few|TRBJ2-7
TGCAGCGTTGCCGTTAAAACAGGCGGCATAACCTACGAGCAGTACTTC
CSVAVKTGGITYEQYF
>TRBV5-6|TRBD1|.|TRBJ1-1
TGTGCCAGCAGTCGGACAGGGTACCCTGAAGCTTTCTTT
CASSRTGYPEAFF
>TRBV6-1|.|few|TRBJ2-7
TGTGCCAGCAGTGAATGGCAGGGGACAACCTACGAGCAGTACTTC
CASSEWQGTTYEQYF
>TRBV6-5|.|.|TRBJ2-2
TGTGCCAGCAGTCCAGGGCAGAACACCGGGGAGCTGTTTTTT
CASSPGQNTGELFF
>TRBV10-3|.|.|TRBJ2-7
TGTGCCATCAGTCACAGGGTTAGGGCCTACGAGCAGTACTTC
CAISHRVRAYEQYF
>TRBV5-4|.|.|TRBJ2-3
TGTGCCAGCAGCTTGGAGCCGGGGAGGGATACGCAGTATTTT
CASSLEPGRDTQYF
>TRBV5-1|.|.|TRBJ1-1
TGCGCCAGCAGTCCTAGGCCGGGGGAAGGATGGACTGAAGCTTTCTTT
CASSPRPGEGWTEAFF
>TRBV7-2|TRBD2|once|TRBJ2-7
TGTGCCAGCAGCCCGCAGCGGGACTCCTACGAGCAGTACTTC
CASSPQRDSYEQYF
>TRBV4-3|TRBD2|.|TRBJ2-1
TGCGCCAGCAGCCAACTAGCGGGCAGGTACAATGAGCAGTTCTTC
CASSQLAGRYNEQFF
>TRBV29-1|TRBD2|.|TRBJ2-7
TGCAGCGTAATTGCGGGAGGGCCTACCTACGAGCAGTACTTC
CSVIAGGPTYEQYF
>TRBV4-3|TRBD2|.|TRBJ2-1
TGCGCCAGCAGCCAAAGATCCGGACTAGCCTATGAGCAGTTCTTC
CASSQRSGLAYEQFF
>TRBV2|TRBD2|.|TRBJ2-1
TGTGCCAGCAGTGTGGCTAGCGGGGCAGGGCTTAATGAGCAGTTCTTC
CASSVASGAGLNEQFF
>TRBV9|TRBD2|.|TRBJ2-2
TGTGCCAGCAGCGTAGGAGGACTAGCGGGGGGGCGGACCGGGGAGCTGTTTTTT
CASSVGGLAGGRTGELFF
>TRBV9|TRBD2|.|TRBJ2-1
TGTGCCAGCAGCGCACTAGCGGGGAGCTCCTACAATGAGCAGTTCTTC
CASSALAGSSYNEQFF
>TRBV25-1|.|.|TRBJ2-3
TGTGCCAGCAGTGGGGACAACACAGATACGCAGTATTTT
CASSGDNTDTQYF
>TRBV27|TRBD2|.|TRBJ2-7
TGTGCCAGCAGTTTACTAGCGGGAGCTAACGAGCAGTACTTC
CASSLLAGANEQYF
>TRBV29-1|.|.|TRBJ1-4
TGCAGCGTTGTTAGGGGTGGTGAAAAACTGTTTTTT
CSVVRGGEKLFF
>TRBV7-2|.|.|TRBJ2-7
TGTGCCAGCAGCTTAGCCCACTATAAGGGAGGCGAGCAGTACTTC
CASSLAHYKGGEQYF
>TRBV7-2|TRBD1|.|TRBJ1-2
TGTGCCAGCAGCTTAGTCGCGACAGGGATGTCATTTTACACCTTC
CASSLVATGMSFYTF
>TRBV5-1|.|.|TRBJ1-2
TGCGCCAGCAGCTCAGGGCGTCGCTATGGCTACACCTTC
CASSSGRRYGYTF